This TCR beta chain was captured in a study of T cell responses to AZD1222 COVID-19 vaccine. Germline V CDR1 and CDR2: SGHRS, YFSETQ. This CDR3 has 15 residues. The ends were cut back, 5 bases at V and 6 bases at J, with 17 bases in the middle. This clone came up once. No antigen is known for it. The table came from immunoSEQ multiplex PCR; TCRdb's copy has only in-frame clones and leaves some out. Altogether 150,000 to 200,000 clones are present, roughly 93% being singletons, with the ten largest covering 9.2%. Broader study findings: Reportedly, nearly half the spike-specific TCRs target unmutated variant regions.

The sample was peripheral blood, taken on day 0 of AZD1222 vaccination. The gene calls are TRBV5-1 and TRBJ1-4; no reliable D call. This TCR derives from an adult in good health. CDR3 nucleotides: TGCGCCAGCAGGCCCTCCCGGGTCCCTTATGAAAAACTGTTTTTT. Translated: CASRPSRVPYEKLFF. Based on the CDR3 plus reference TRBV5-1 and TRBJ1-4, the full variable domain is KAGVTQTPRYLIKTRGQQVTLSCSPISGHRSVSWYQQTPGQGLQFLFEYFSETQRNKGNFPGRFSGRQFSNSRSEMNVSTLELGDSALYLCASRPSRVPYEKLFFGSGTQLSVL.